This is a list of T cell receptor beta chains from one sample in a study of cytomegalovirus exposure and HLA in healthy donors. Generated by immunoSEQ multiplex PCR, the TCRdb table keeps only in-frame clones and is missing some. The sample contains almost 200,000 clones, 79% of which appear only once. Material for sequencing was PBMCs. Receptors originate from a male donor in good health and CMV-seropositive. CDR3s include the opening cysteine and the closing phenylalanine or tryptophan. The D gene is left open where the match is weak. Clone sizes are given selectively: once, few, many, or a class where the clone is expanded.

TRBJ1-5 . . TRBV19 TGTGCCAGAAACCCGAGCGGGCCGAATCAGCCCCAGCATTTT CARNPSGPNQPQHF
TRBJ1-4 . . TRBV7-2 TGTGCCAGCAGCTCGTTCTTGCCCCAGGGAGGTAATGAAAAACTGTTTTTT CASSSFLPQGGNEKLFF
TRBJ2-7 . . TRBV9 TGTGCCAGCAGCCCCAGCCCGGGCGGGACCTACGAGCAGTACTTC CASSPSPGGTYEQYF
TRBJ2-3 TRBD2 . TRBV7-7 TGTGCTAGCAGCTTAGTGGGCGGGAGGCTGGATACGCAGTATTTT CASSLVGGRLDTQYF
TRBJ2-7 TRBD2 . TRBV27 TGTGCCAGCAGTTTATGGGGACTAGCATTACACGAGCAGTACTTC CASSLWGLALHEQYF
TRBJ1-5 TRBD1 . TRBV6-5 TGTGCCAGCCGGGACAGAGCAAATCAGCCCCAGCATTTT CASRDRANQPQHF
TRBJ1-1 . few TRBV6-6 TGTGCCAGCAGTTTACAGGCCCGTGGCACTGAAGCTTTCTTT CASSLQARGTEAFF
TRBJ2-7 . . TRBV5-6 TGTGCCAGCAGCTTGATTTCCAGGAATACCTACGAGCAGTACTTC CASSLISRNTYEQYF
TRBJ1-1 . . TRBV4-3 TGCGCCAGCAGCTCGCTAGGAACTGAAGCTTTCTTT CASSSLGTEAFF
TRBJ2-2 TRBD2 . TRBV15 TGTGCCACCAGCAGAGATGGAGGGCTAGCGGGAGGAGGCACCGGGGAGCTGTTTTTT CATSRDGGLAGGGTGELFF
TRBJ2-5 TRBD2 . TRBV19 TGTGCCAGTAGTACCCCGGGACTAGGCGTCTTAACCCAGTACTTC CASSTPGLGVLTQYF
TRBJ1-4 TRBD1 . TRBV19 TGTGCCAGTAGTATAGCGACAGGGCGAGAAGAAAAACTGTTTTTT CASSIATGREEKLFF
TRBJ2-2 . . TRBV11-3 TGTGCCAGCGGCACGGACAGCACCGGGGAGCTGTTTTTT CASGTDSTGELFF
TRBJ1-2 . . TRBV9 TGTGCCAGCAGCGGGCACGGGTCTTACTATGGCTACACCTTC CASSGHGSYYGYTF
TRBJ2-7 TRBD2 . TRBV10-3 TGTGCCATCAAAGCGGGGGACTACGAGCAGTACTTC CAIKAGDYEQYF
TRBJ2-3 TRBD2 . TRBV2 TGTGCCAGCAGTTCCCGACTAGCGGAGAGCACAGATACGCAGTATTTT CASSSRLAESTDTQYF
TRBJ2-7 TRBD1 . TRBV9 TGTGCCAGCAGCCGTGGACAGGGGGCTCTCTACGAGCAGTACTTC CASSRGQGALYEQYF
TRBJ1-1 . . TRBV2 TGTGCCAGCAGTGAGTCGCTTGGGGGCGTCGGTGAAGCTTTCTTT CASSESLGGVGEAFF
TRBJ2-3 . few TRBV4-3 TGCGCCAGCAGCCAAGCCTCCAGGGGGGAGTGGGACACAGATACGCAGTATTTT CASSQASRGEWDTDTQYF
TRBJ2-7 . . TRBV5-1 TGCGCCAGCAGCTTGGCTGCTAGCACCCGCTCCTACGAGCAGTACTTC CASSLAASTRSYEQYF